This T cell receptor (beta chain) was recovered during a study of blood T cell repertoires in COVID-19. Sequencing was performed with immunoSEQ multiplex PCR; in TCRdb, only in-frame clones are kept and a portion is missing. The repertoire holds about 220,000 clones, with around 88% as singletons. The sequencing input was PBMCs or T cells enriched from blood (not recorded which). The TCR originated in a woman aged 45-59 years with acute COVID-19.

In nucleotides, the CDR3 is TGCGCCAGCTCTGTGGCGGGTCTTAGGGATACGCAGTATTTT. This codes for CASSVAGLRDTQYF. The chain couples TRBV5-1 to TRBJ2-3; D perhaps matches TRBD2 (5 bases). The germline gives CDR1 SGHRS, CDR2 YFSETQ. Trimming left V 7 bases short and J 6 bases short, with 18 bases between. The CDR3 totals 14 residues.